Listed below are T cell receptor beta chains from one sample, sequenced in a study of blood T cell repertoires in COVID-19. Profiling relied on immunoSEQ multiplex PCR, and the TCRdb table lists in-frame clones only, not all of them. Among approximately 69,000 clones, 60% to 85% were seen once, and the ten largest hold approximately 15%. Sequencing input: peripheral blood. These receptors originate from a man in his fifties or sixties with acute or convalescent COVID-19. Each CDR3 is given with its conserved first and last residue. D genes are given only for firm matches. Clone size, where shown, is once, few, many, or a class for clones that have expanded.

J: TRBJ2-1
size: -
V: TRBV10-1
D: TRBD1
DNA: TGCGCCAGCAGGAGGGACAGGGACACTGAGCAGTTCTTC
CDR3: CASRRDRDTEQFF

J: TRBJ2-3
size: -
V: TRBV5-1
D: TRBD2
DNA: TGCGCCAGCAGCTTGGGACTAGCGGGGGGTACAGTAAACACAGATACGCAGTATTTT
CDR3: CASSLGLAGGTVNTDTQYF

J: TRBJ1-5
size: -
V: TRBV6-6
D: TRBD1
DNA: TGTGCCAGCAGGGGACAGGTCTCTAATCAGCCCCAGCATTTT
CDR3: CASRGQVSNQPQHF

J: TRBJ2-5
size: -
V: TRBV6-5
D: -
DNA: TGTGCCAGCAGGGTGACGAGTACGGGGGAGACCCAGTACTTC
CDR3: CASRVTSTGETQYF

J: TRBJ1-2
size: -
V: TRBV7-2
D: -
DNA: TGTGCCAGCAGCCCTCAGTGGGCCCCGAACTATGGCTACACCTTC
CDR3: CASSPQWAPNYGYTF

J: TRBJ2-7
size: -
V: TRBV9
D: TRBD2
DNA: TGTGCCAGCAGCTTGCGGGGGTCCTACGAGCAGTACTTC
CDR3: CASSLRGSYEQYF

J: TRBJ2-7
size: -
V: TRBV28
D: TRBD1
DNA: TGTGCCACCGACTCACCCCGGACAGGAATCTACGAGCAGTACTTC
CDR3: CATDSPRTGIYEQYF

J: TRBJ1-6
size: -
V: TRBV19
D: -
DNA: TGTGCCAGCTCGCAGGGGTACACCTATAATTCACCCCTCCACTTT
CDR3: CASSQGYTYNSPLHF

J: TRBJ1-1
size: -
V: TRBV15
D: TRBD1
DNA: TGTGCCACCAGCTCCAGAGTCGGACAGGGTGACACTGAAGCTTTCTTT
CDR3: CATSSRVGQGDTEAFF

J: TRBJ1-2
size: -
V: TRBV4-2
D: -
DNA: TGTGCCAGCAGCCAAGAGGGAGGTGCCTATGGCTACACCTTC
CDR3: CASSQEGGAYGYTF

J: TRBJ2-7
size: once
V: TRBV21-1
D: -
DNA: TGTGCCAGCAACTCCGGGAGGGACAAAGGCGAGCAGTACTTC
CDR3: CASNSGRDKGEQYF

J: TRBJ1-1
size: -
V: TRBV5-8
D: -
DNA: TGTGCCAGCGGTACAGGAGTAGGGACTGAAGCTTTCTTT
CDR3: CASGTGVGTEAFF

J: TRBJ1-3
size: -
V: TRBV18
D: -
DNA: TGTGCCAGCTCACCACCGGCTGGGAAGGGGTACACCATATATTTT
CDR3: CASSPPAGKGYTIYF

J: TRBJ2-5
size: few
V: TRBV6-1
D: TRBD2
DNA: TGTGCCAGCAGTGAACCTAGCGGCGTGGAGACCCAGTACTTC
CDR3: CASSEPSGVETQYF

J: TRBJ1-4
size: -
V: TRBV5-1
D: -
DNA: TGCGCCAGCAGCGCGGACAGCCGAAATGAAAAACTGTTTTTT
CDR3: CASSADSRNEKLFF

J: TRBJ1-4
size: -
V: TRBV7-2
D: -
DNA: TGTGCCAGCAGCTTAGGTTTAGGACAGAGTAATGAAAAACTGTTTTTT
CDR3: CASSLGLGQSNEKLFF

J: TRBJ2-5
size: -
V: TRBV5-4
D: TRBD1
DNA: TGTGCCAGCAGCCTCCGGGACAGGGTACAAGAGACCCAGTACTTC
CDR3: CASSLRDRVQETQYF

J: TRBJ1-2
size: few
V: TRBV5-1
D: -
DNA: TGCGCCAGCAGGGAACTCGGGAAAGCTAACTATGGCTACACCTTC
CDR3: CASRELGKANYGYTF

J: TRBJ2-5
size: -
V: TRBV5-1
D: TRBD2
DNA: TGCGCCAGCAGCCCGGGGGCTAGCGGGATTGAGACCCAGTACTTC
CDR3: CASSPGASGIETQYF

J: TRBJ2-7
size: -
V: TRBV3-1/TRBV3-2
D: -
DNA: TGTGCCAGCAGCCAGAACCCGCTACAGTACTACGAGCAGTACTTC
CDR3: CASSQNPLQYYEQYF

J: TRBJ1-5
size: -
V: TRBV3-1/TRBV3-2
D: TRBD1
DNA: TGTGCCAGCAGTCTTACAGGGGCTCAGCCCCAGCATTTT
CDR3: CASSLTGAQPQHF

J: TRBJ1-2
size: many
V: TRBV9
D: TRBD1
DNA: TGTGCCAGCAGCGGGGACAGGGGGGGTAACTATGGCTACACCTTC
CDR3: CASSGDRGGNYGYTF

J: TRBJ2-1
size: -
V: TRBV5-1
D: -
DNA: TGCGCCAGCAGCCCCCCAGGGCAGGCGCTGAGCTCCTACAATGAGCAGTTCTTC
CDR3: CASSPPGQALSSYNEQFF

J: TRBJ2-1
size: -
V: TRBV28
D: -
DNA: TGTGCCAGCAGTCGCCAGGGGGGCCTCTCCTACAATGAGCAGTTCTTC
CDR3: CASSRQGGLSYNEQFF

J: TRBJ2-7
size: -
V: TRBV7-8
D: -
DNA: TGTGCCAGCAGCTTAGGGGACAACTCCTACGAGCAGTACTTC
CDR3: CASSLGDNSYEQYF

J: TRBJ2-3
size: -
V: TRBV3-1/TRBV3-2
D: TRBD1
DNA: TGTGCCAGCAGCCAAGGGCCGGGACAGGGGAAGTATTTT
CDR3: CASSQGPGQGKYF

J: TRBJ2-3
size: -
V: TRBV12-5
D: -
DNA: TGTGCTAGTGGGAGTGTCGCTGATACGCAGTATTTT
CDR3: CASGSVADTQYF

J: TRBJ1-4
size: -
V: TRBV30
D: -
DNA: TGTGCCTGGAGCCGCGGGGGCGCGGGAAAACTGTTTTTT
CDR3: CAWSRGGAGKLFF

J: TRBJ2-5
size: few
V: TRBV11-3
D: TRBD2
DNA: TGTGCCAGCAGCCCGGGACTAGCGGGGGGGCAAGAGACCCAGTACTTC
CDR3: CASSPGLAGGQETQYF

J: TRBJ1-5
size: -
V: TRBV6-2/TRBV6-3
D: -
DNA: TGTGCCAGCAGCTACTATAGTGGCAATCAGCCCCAGCATTTT
CDR3: CASSYYSGNQPQHF

J: TRBJ2-6
size: -
V: TRBV30
D: TRBD1
DNA: TGTGCCTTTTCCGGGACAGCAAGCTCTGGGGCCAACGTCCTGACTTTC
CDR3: CAFSGTASSGANVLTF

J: TRBJ1-5
size: -
V: TRBV18
D: TRBD1
DNA: TGTGCCAGCTCACCTTCGGGACAGGGCTATCAGCCCCAGCATTTT
CDR3: CASSPSGQGYQPQHF

J: TRBJ1-5
size: few
V: TRBV20-1
D: -
DNA: TGCAGTGCTAGTGACCTAAAGGGGGTCAATCAGCCCCAGCATTTT
CDR3: CSASDLKGVNQPQHF

J: TRBJ2-7
size: -
V: TRBV7-7
D: TRBD1
DNA: TGTGCTAGCAGCTTAGGGACAGCCTACGAGCAGTACTTC
CDR3: CASSLGTAYEQYF

J: TRBJ2-7
size: -
V: TRBV7-2
D: TRBD1
DNA: TGTGCCAGCAGCTTCTTAGGACAGGGGGCTCACGAGCAGTACTTC
CDR3: CASSFLGQGAHEQYF

J: TRBJ2-5
size: once
V: TRBV14
D: -
DNA: TGTGCCAGCAGCCAAGGAGCTAGATCCGAGACCCAGTACTTC
CDR3: CASSQGARSETQYF

J: TRBJ1-2
size: -
V: TRBV19
D: -
DNA: TGTGCCAGTACGGGGAGGGGGTACGATAACTATGGCTACACCTTC
CDR3: CASTGRGYDNYGYTF

J: TRBJ1-1
size: -
V: TRBV5-8
D: -
DNA: TGTGCCAGCAGCTTGGTACAGATCTACACTGAAGCTTTCTTT
CDR3: CASSLVQIYTEAFF

J: TRBJ1-5
size: few
V: TRBV3-1/TRBV3-2
D: -
DNA: TGTGCCAGCAGCTCCCCAGGCAATCAGCCCCAGCATTTT
CDR3: CASSSPGNQPQHF

J: TRBJ2-2
size: -
V: TRBV3-1/TRBV3-2
D: -
DNA: TGTGCCAGCAGCCGGCCGGGACAGAACACCGGGGAGCTGTTTTTT
CDR3: CASSRPGQNTGELFF

J: TRBJ2-7
size: -
V: TRBV4-1
D: -
DNA: TGCGCCAGCAGCCAAGCCGCACAGGAGCCCCTTGACGAGCAGTACTTC
CDR3: CASSQAAQEPLDEQYF

J: TRBJ1-4
size: once
V: TRBV4-2
D: TRBD1
DNA: TGTGCCAGCAGCCCGCAAAATGAACCTACGGGACAGATTAATGAAAAACTGTTTTTT
CDR3: CASSPQNEPTGQINEKLFF

J: TRBJ2-2
size: -
V: TRBV21-1
D: -
DNA: TGTGCCAGCAGCAAAGAGAACCGGGAGCGGTTGAACACCGGGGAGCTGTTTTTT
CDR3: CASSKENRERLNTGELFF

J: TRBJ1-5
size: -
V: TRBV7-2
D: -
DNA: TGTGCCAGCAGCTTAGTCGGACACAATAGAAATCAGCCCCAGCATTTT
CDR3: CASSLVGHNRNQPQHF

J: TRBJ1-1
size: -
V: TRBV19
D: TRBD1
DNA: TGTGCCAGTATTAACAGGGGGCGCTCGAACACTGAAGCTTTCTTT
CDR3: CASINRGRSNTEAFF

J: TRBJ2-1
size: -
V: TRBV7-8
D: -
DNA: TGTGCCAGCAGCTTAGAGTCACTCGATAGGCAGTTCTTC
CDR3: CASSLESLDRQFF

J: TRBJ1-4
size: -
V: TRBV6-2/TRBV6-3
D: -
DNA: TGTGCCAGCAGTTACCGGGGAGGCACGTCAACTAATGAAAAACTGTTTTTT
CDR3: CASSYRGGTSTNEKLFF

J: TRBJ1-5
size: -
V: TRBV7-2
D: TRBD1
DNA: TGTGCCAGCAGCTTACTAGGGACAGGTGTGTCTCAGCCCCAGCATTTT
CDR3: CASSLLGTGVSQPQHF

J: TRBJ1-2
size: once
V: TRBV6-5
D: -
DNA: TGTGCCAGCAGTTACGGGGGAGGGGACGCTAACTATGGCTACACCTTC
CDR3: CASSYGGGDANYGYTF

J: TRBJ1-2
size: -
V: TRBV30
D: -
DNA: TGTGCCTGGAGTGAGGCAGGATCTAACTATGGCTACACCTTC
CDR3: CAWSEAGSNYGYTF